A selection of T cell receptor beta chains follows, all from one sample in a study of molecular identifiers for immune sequencing clone quantification. TCRdb itself ran the PCR reads through MiXCR, one entry per CDR3 protein. The sample has 50,000 to 70,000 distinct CDR3 sequences, around a sixth seen once; the top ten hold roughly 1.5%. What was sequenced was naive CD8+ T cells from blood, with Jurkat cell RNA spiked in. The receptors come from a human donor in good health. Some libraries in this study had Jurkat cell RNA spiked in. Both conserved end residues are part of each CDR3. A D gene is named only where the DNA matches it firmly. Some rows have no size entry. The others give once, few or many, or a class for an expanded clone.

TRBJ1-5,TRBV4-1,NA,many,CASQQVYSNQPQHF,TGCGCCAGTCAACAGGTTTATAGCAATCAGCCCCAGCATTTT
TRBJ1-4,TRBV20-1,TRBD1,many,CSARDLGGAGEKLFF,TGCAGTGCTAGGGACTTAGGGGGCGCGGGTGAAAAACTGTTTTTT
TRBJ1-6,TRBV12-3/TRBV12-4,NA,few,CASSRGLGNSPLHF,TGTGCCAGCAGTCGGGGGCTAGGGAATTCACCCCTCCACTTT
TRBJ2-1,TRBV19,NA,few,CASTQRAPSSYNEQFF,TGTGCCAGTACCCAAAGGGCTCCGAGCTCCTACAATGAGCAGTTCTTC
TRBJ2-2,TRBV24-1,NA,many,CATSDSRLDTGELFF,TGTGCCACCAGTGATTCCAGACTAGATACCGGGGAGCTGTTTTTT
TRBJ2-5,TRBV29-1,NA,many,CSVISGLKETQYF,TGCAGCGTTATTTCAGGGCTAAAAGAGACCCAGTACTTC
TRBJ2-5,TRBV6-5,NA,many,CASRIQQRETQYF,TGTGCCAGCAGAATACAGCAAAGAGAGACCCAGTACTTC
TRBJ2-4,TRBV4-1,NA,many,CASSQDVVAVSYF,TGCGCCAGCAGCCAAGATGTCGTGGCGGTCTCGTACTTC
TRBJ1-4,TRBV7-6,NA,NA,CACSLVPEGGKLFF,TGTGCCTGCAGCTTAGTCCCGGAGGGGGGAAAACTGTTTTTT
TRBJ2-2,TRBV30,NA,many,CAWRITGELFF,TGTGCCTGGAGAATCACCGGGGAGCTGTTTTTT
TRBJ2-2,TRBV30,NA,many,CAWKAGDNFGELFF,TGTGCCTGGAAGGCGGGGGACAATTTCGGGGAGCTGTTTTTT
TRBJ2-1,TRBV4-1,NA,medium-sized,CASSITEGTSSYNEQFF,TGCGCCAGCAGTATAACGGAGGGCACGAGCTCCTACAATGAGCAGTTCTTC
TRBJ2-3,TRBV28,TRBD2,many,CASSLFGLAESTDTQYF,TGTGCCAGCAGTTTATTCGGACTAGCGGAAAGCACAGATACGCAGTATTTT
TRBJ2-7,TRBV7-9,NA,many,CASSLVARGVYEQYF,TGTGCCAGCAGCTTAGTGGCTAGAGGGGTGTACGAGCAGTACTTC
TRBJ2-2,TRBV6-5,NA,NA,CASSYGVNTGELFF,TGTGCCAGCAGTTATGGAGTTAACACCGGGGAGCTGTTTTTT
TRBJ2-7,TRBV12-5,TRBD1,few,CASGPPGTGWVQQYF,TGTGCTAGTGGTCCCCCCGGGACAGGGTGGGTCCAGCAGTACTTC
TRBJ2-1,TRBV28,NA,NA,CASSLGLHYNEQFF,TGTGCCAGCAGTTTGGGACTCCACTACAATGAGCAGTTCTTC
TRBJ2-2,TRBV11-2,NA,many,CATVRGTGELFF,TGTGCCACCGTGAGGGGGACCGGGGAGCTGTTTTTT
TRBJ2-3,TRBV3-1,NA,many,CASSPLTSLGDTQYF,TGTGCCAGCAGCCCACTGACTAGTCTGGGCGATACGCAGTATTTT
TRBJ2-2,TRBV9,NA,few,CASSSATGELFF,TGTGCCAGCAGTTCAGCCACCGGGGAGCTGTTTTTT
TRBJ2-1,TRBV28,TRBD2,many,CASSNLAGTPGNEQFF,TGTGCCAGCAGTAACCTAGCGGGGACCCCCGGCAATGAGCAGTTCTTC
TRBJ2-5,TRBV27,TRBD1,many,CASRLQTGVETQYF,TGTGCCAGCAGACTCCAGACAGGGGTGGAGACCCAGTACTTC
TRBJ2-6,TRBV11-3,NA,NA,CASSPLSGGSGANVLTF,TGTGCCAGCAGCCCGCTTTCAGGGGGGTCTGGGGCCAACGTCCTGACTTTC
TRBJ2-1,TRBV10-3,TRBD2,NA,CAISEFSGTVYNEQFF,TGTGCCATCAGTGAGTTTAGCGGGACCGTATACAATGAGCAGTTCTTC
TRBJ2-1,TRBV30,NA,many,CAWSVLVYNEQFF,TGTGCCTGGAGTGTATTAGTTTACAATGAGCAGTTCTTC
TRBJ2-1,TRBV10-2,NA,NA,CASSEILVLEQFF,TGCGCCAGCAGTGAGATTTTGGTACTTGAGCAGTTCTTC
TRBJ2-7,TRBV28,NA,many,CASSSISRDTYYEQYF,TGTGCCAGCAGTTCTATATCCCGGGACACATACTACGAGCAGTACTTC
TRBJ2-7,TRBV7-9,TRBD1,many,CASSPWDRVYEQYF,TGTGCCAGCAGCCCGTGGGACAGGGTTTACGAGCAGTACTTC
TRBJ2-5,TRBV13,TRBD2,many,CASSSPGLAIRETQYF,TGTGCCAGCAGCTCTCCGGGACTAGCGATCCGAGAGACCCAGTACTTC
TRBJ1-1,TRBV7-6,NA,many,CASRRGAYTEAFF,TGTGCCAGCAGGAGGGGGGCCTACACTGAAGCTTTCTTT
TRBJ2-5,TRBV27,TRBD1,many,CASRGGVTQYF,TGTGCCAGCAGAGGGGGCGTGACCCAGTACTTC
TRBJ2-7,TRBV11-2,NA,many,CASSFGAWTVDF,TGTGCCAGCAGCTTCGGTGCTTGGACCGTCGACTTC
TRBJ2-1,TRBV7-6,NA,few,CASRLTAGADNGQFF,TGTGCCAGCAGATTAACGGCGGGGGCCGACAATGGGCAGTTCTTC
TRBJ2-1,TRBV11-3,NA,many,CASSLGTTLGHEQFF,TGTGCCAGCAGCTTAGGGACTACCCTTGGCCATGAGCAGTTCTTC
TRBJ2-1,TRBV20-1,TRBD2,few,CSLMAGGYNEQFF,TGCAGTTTAATGGCGGGAGGCTACAATGAGCAGTTCTTC
TRBJ2-7,TRBV5-5,NA,NA,CASSWSATYYEQYF,TGTGCCAGCAGCTGGAGCGCTACCTACTACGAGCAGTACTTC